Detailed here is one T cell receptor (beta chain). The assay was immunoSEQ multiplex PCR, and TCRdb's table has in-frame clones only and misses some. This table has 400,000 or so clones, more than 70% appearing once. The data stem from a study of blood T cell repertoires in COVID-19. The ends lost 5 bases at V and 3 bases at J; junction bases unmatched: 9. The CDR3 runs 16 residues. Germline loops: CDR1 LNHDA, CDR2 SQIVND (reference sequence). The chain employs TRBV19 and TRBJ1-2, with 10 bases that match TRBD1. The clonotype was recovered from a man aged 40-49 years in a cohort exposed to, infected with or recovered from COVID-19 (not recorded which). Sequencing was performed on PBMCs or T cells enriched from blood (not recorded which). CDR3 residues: CASSARDRGFDYGYTF. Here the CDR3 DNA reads TGTGCCAGTAGTGCCCGGGACAGGGGTTTCGACTATGGCTACACCTTC.